The T cell receptor beta chain described here comes from a study of CD8+ T cells in alopecia areata. Study-level findings and limits: Higher clonality than in normal scalp was seen in lesional scalp, especially alopecia totalis/universalis. The study also sequences resident alphabeta T cells of normal skin in scalp samples.

This clone is medium-sized (0.01 to 0.1%) within its sample. Its specificity is not known. Genes and germline are mouse. The read falls 4 residues short of the CDR3 end, and the missing part is taken from the germline J gene. RNA, once extracted, was reverse transcribed into cDNA for use as the sequencing template. Repertoires were generated with immunoSEQ multiplex PCR, while TCRdb's copy carries only in-frame clones and drops some. The data list some 3,100 clones, none observed once; around 41% falls to the top ten. Germline assignment: CDR1 NSQYPW and CDR2 LRSPGD (reference sequence). V dropped 2 bases and J dropped 0 bases, with 3 bases sitting between them. This CDR3 region has 13 residues.

The sequenced material came from lesional skin. This clonotype was sampled from a C3H/HeJ mouse with alopecia areata. Strain MHC haplotype: H2-k. The chain joins TRBV1 to TRBJ2-3; the D is unclear. Incomplete CDR3 DNA: TGCACCTGCAGTGCAACTAGTGCAGAA. It translates to CTCSATSAE. The whole CDR3 protein is CTCSATSAETLYF.